The clone carrying this T cell receptor beta chain was observed many times. The antigen is unknown. This entry is derived from a study of T cells in Graves' hyperthyroidism and ophthalmopathy. Regarding the study as a whole: In the blood, most expanded thyroid clonotypes above 0.001 appeared as well.

With a duration under 2 months, the hyperthyroidism was newly diagnosed in patients aged 18 to 65. Reasons for excluding patients were uncontrolled infection, other autoimmune disease, pregnancy or lactation. The authors obtained PBMCs from roughly 10 ml of fresh peripheral blood. Trimming removed 5 bases at V and 4 bases at J, with 17 bases between. Germline CDR1 and CDR2: DFQATT and SNEGSKA (reference sequence). This CDR3 contains 14 residues. The source material, RNA transcripts, was used to amplify TCR beta CDR3 regions. The HTBI set primed first-round TCR CDR3 RT-PCR. TCRdb reprocessed the multiplex PCR reads via MiXCR and lists one record per CDR3 protein. The data hold approximately 210,000 distinct CDR3 sequences, with about a sixth observed a single time.

The chain joins TRBV20-1 to TRBJ1-2; D unresolved. Sequenced sample: blood. This TCR was sampled from a man between 45 and 60 years old with Graves' hyperthyroidism. The CDR3: CSASSELAPYGYTF. The CDR3 bases are TGCAGTGCTTCGTCTGAACTGGCTCCCTATGGCTACACCTTC.